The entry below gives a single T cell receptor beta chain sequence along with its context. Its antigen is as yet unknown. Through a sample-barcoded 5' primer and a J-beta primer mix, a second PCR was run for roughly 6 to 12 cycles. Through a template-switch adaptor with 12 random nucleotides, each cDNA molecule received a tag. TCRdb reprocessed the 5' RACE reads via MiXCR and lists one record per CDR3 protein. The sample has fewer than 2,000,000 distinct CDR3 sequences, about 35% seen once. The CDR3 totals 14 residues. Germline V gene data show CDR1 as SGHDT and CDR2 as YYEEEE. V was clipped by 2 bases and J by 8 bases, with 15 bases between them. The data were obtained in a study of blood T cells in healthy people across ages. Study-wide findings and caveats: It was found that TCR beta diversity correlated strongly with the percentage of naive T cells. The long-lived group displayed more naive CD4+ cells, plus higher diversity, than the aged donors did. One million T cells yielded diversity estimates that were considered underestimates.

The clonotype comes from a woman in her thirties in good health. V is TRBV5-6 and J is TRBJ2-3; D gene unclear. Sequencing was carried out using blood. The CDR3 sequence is CASSLNTVRGTQYF. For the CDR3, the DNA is TGTGCCAGCAGCTTAAATACGGTTCGAGGTACGCAGTATTTT.